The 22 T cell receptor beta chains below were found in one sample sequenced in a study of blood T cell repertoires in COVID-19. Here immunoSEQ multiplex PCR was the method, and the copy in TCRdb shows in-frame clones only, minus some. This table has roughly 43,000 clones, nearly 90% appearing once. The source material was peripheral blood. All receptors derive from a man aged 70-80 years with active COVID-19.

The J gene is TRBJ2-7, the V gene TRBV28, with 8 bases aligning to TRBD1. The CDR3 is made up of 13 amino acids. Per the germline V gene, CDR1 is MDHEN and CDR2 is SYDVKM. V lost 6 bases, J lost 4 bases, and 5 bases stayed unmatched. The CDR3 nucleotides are TGTGCCAGCAGCCGACAGGGGTATTACGAGCAGTACTTC. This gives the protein CASSRQGYYEQYF.

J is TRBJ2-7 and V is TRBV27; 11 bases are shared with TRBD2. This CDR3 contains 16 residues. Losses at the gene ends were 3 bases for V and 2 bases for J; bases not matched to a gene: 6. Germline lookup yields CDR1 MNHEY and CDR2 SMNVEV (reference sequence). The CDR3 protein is CASSFGVAGGPYEQYF. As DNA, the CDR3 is TGTGCCAGCAGTTTTGGGGTAGCGGGGGGGCCCTACGAGCAGTACTTC.

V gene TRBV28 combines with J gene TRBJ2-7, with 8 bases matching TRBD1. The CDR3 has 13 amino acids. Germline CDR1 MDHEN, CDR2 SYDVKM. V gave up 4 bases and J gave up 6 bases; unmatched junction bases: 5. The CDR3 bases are TGTGCCAGCAGTTCACCAGGGGGCGGCGAGCAGTACTTC. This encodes CASSSPGGGEQYF.

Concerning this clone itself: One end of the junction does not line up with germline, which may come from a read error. The CDR3 coding sequence is TGTGCCAGTAGTTTAGACAGGGTTGGTTACAATGAGCAGTTCTTC. It translates to CASSLDRVGYNEQFF. The genes are TRBV19 and TRBJ2-1, with TRBD1 identical over 7 bases. The CDR3 sequence is 15 residues long. Germline CDR1 and CDR2: LNHDA and SQIVND (reference sequence).

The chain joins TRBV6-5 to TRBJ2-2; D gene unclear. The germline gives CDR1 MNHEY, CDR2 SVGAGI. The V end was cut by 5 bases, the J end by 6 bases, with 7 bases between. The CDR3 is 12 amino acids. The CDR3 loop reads CASSMSAGELFF. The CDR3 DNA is TGTGCCAGCAGTATGTCAGCCGGGGAGCTGTTTTTT.

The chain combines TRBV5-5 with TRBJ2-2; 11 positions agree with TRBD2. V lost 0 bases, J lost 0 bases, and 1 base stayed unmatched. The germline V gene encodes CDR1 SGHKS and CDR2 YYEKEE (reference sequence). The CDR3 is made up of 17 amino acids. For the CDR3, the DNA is TGTGCCAGCAGCTTGGGACTAGCGGGGTCGAACACCGGGGAGCTGTTTTTT. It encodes CASSLGLAGSNTGELFF.

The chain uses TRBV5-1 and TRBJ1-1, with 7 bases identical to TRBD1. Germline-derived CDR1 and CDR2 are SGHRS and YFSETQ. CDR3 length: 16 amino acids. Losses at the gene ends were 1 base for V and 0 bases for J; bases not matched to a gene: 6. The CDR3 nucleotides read TGCGCCAGCAGCTTGTCAGGGGGAAGTTTGAACACTGAAGCTTTCTTT. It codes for CASSLSGGSLNTEAFF.

The CDR3 reads CASSVEVERAHTDTQYF. The CDR3 coding sequence is TGTGCCAGCAGCGTAGAGGTAGAGCGGGCCCACACAGATACGCAGTATTTT. This chain connects TRBV9 to TRBJ2-3; tentatively, D is TRBD2 (6 bases). The germline V and J ends were trimmed by 0 bases and 2 bases, with 16 bases remaining between them. Germline V CDR1 and CDR2: SGDLS, YYNGEE. The CDR3 sequence is 17 residues long. Looking up the rest from reference TRBV9 and TRBJ2-3 gives the full variable domain: DSGVTQTPKHLITATGQRVTLRCSPRSGDLSVYWYQQSLDQGLQFLIQYYNGEERAKGNILERFSAQQFPDLHSELNLSSLELGDSALYFCASSVEVERAHTDTQYFGPGTRLTVL.

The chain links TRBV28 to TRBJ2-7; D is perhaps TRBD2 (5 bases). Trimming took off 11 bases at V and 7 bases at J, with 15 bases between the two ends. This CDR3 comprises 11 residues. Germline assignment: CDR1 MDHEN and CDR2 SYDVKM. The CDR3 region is CAQVVRGEQYF. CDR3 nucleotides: TGTGCCCAGGTTGTCCGAGGGGAGCAGTACTTC.

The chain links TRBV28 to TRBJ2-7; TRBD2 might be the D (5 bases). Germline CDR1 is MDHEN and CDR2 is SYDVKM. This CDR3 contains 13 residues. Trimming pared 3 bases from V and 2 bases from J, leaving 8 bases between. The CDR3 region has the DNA TGTGCCAGCAGTTTGAGGGTAACCTACGAGCAGTACTTC. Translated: CASSLRVTYEQYF.

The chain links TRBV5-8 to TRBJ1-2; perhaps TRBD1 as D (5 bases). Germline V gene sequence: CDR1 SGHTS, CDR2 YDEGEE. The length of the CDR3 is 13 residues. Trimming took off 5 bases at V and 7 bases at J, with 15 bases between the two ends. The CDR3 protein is CASRRDFASGYTF. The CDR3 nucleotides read TGTGCCAGCAGGCGGGACTTCGCGAGTGGCTACACCTTC.

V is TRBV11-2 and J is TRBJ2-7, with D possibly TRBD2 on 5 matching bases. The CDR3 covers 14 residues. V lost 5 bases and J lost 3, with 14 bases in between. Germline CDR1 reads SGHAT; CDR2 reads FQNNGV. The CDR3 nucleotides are TGTGCCAGCAGCGAGCGGCAGTACGGCTACGAGCAGTACTTC. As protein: CASSERQYGYEQYF. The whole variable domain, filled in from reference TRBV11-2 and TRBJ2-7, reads EAGVAQSPRYKIIEKRQSVAFWCNPISGHATLYWYQQILGQGPKLLIQFQNNGVVDDSQLPKDRFSAERLKGVDSTLKIQPAKLEDSAVYLCASSERQYGYEQYFGPGTRLTVT.

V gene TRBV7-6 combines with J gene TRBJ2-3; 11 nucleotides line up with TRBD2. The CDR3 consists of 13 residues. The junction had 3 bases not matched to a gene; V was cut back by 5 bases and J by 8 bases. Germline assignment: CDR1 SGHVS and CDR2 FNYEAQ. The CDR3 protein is CASSATSGGTQYF. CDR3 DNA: TGTGCCAGCAGCGCAACTAGCGGGGGTACGCAGTATTTT.

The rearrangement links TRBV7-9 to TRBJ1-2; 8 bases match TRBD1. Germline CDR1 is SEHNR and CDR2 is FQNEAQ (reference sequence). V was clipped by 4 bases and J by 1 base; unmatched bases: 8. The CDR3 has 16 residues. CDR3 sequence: CASSSDRVSFNYGYTF. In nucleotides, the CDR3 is TGTGCCAGCAGCTCGGACAGGGTCTCTTTTAACTATGGCTACACCTTC.

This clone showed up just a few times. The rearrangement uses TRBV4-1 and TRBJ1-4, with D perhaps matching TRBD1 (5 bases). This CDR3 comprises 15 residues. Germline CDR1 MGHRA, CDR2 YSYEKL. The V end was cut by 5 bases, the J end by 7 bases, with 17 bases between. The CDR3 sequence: CASSDQGTEPEKLFF. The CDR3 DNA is TGCGCCAGCAGCGACCAGGGAACGGAACCTGAAAAACTGTTTTTT.

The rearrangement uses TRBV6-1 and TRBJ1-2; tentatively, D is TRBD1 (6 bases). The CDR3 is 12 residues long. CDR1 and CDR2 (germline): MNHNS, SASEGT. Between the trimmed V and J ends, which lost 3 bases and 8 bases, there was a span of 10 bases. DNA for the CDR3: TGTGCCAGCAGTGATAGGACAGTCGGCTACACCTTC. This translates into CASSDRTVGYTF.

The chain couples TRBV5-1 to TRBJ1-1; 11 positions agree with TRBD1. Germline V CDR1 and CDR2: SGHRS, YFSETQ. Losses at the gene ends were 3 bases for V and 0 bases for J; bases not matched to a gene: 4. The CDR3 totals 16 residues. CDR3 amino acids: CASSWTGGGMNTEAFF. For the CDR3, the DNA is TGCGCCAGCAGCTGGACAGGGGGCGGAATGAACACTGAAGCTTTCTTT.

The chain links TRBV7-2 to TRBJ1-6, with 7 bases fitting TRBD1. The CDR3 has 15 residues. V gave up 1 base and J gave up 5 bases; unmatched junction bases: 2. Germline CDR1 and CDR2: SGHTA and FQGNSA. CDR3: CASSLVGQDNSPLHF. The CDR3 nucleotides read TGTGCCAGCAGCTTAGTAGGACAGGATAATTCACCCCTCCACTTT. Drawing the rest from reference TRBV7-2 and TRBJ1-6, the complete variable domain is GAGVSQSPSNKVTEKGKDVELRCDPISGHTALYWYRQSLGQGLEFLIYFQGNSAPDKSGLPSDRFSAERTGGSVSTLTIQRTQQEDSAVYLCASSLVGQDNSPLHFGNGTRLTVT.

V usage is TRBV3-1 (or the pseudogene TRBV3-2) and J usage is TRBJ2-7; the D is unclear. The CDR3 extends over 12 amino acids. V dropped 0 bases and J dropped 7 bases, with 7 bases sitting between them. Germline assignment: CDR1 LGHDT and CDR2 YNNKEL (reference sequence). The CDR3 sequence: CASSQEGREQYF. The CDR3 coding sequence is TGTGCCAGCAGCCAAGAGGGCAGGGAGCAGTACTTC.

This CDR3 is CASRGQEGVYGYTF. In nucleotides, the CDR3 is TGTGCCAGCAGGGGACAGGAAGGGGTCTATGGCTACACCTTC. The J gene is TRBJ1-2, the V gene TRBV11-2; the match to TRBD1 covers 8 bases. The junction had 7 bases not matched to a gene; V was cut back by 6 bases and J by 4 bases. Per the germline V gene, CDR1 is SGHAT and CDR2 is FQNNGV. The CDR3 covers 14 residues.

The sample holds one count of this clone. CDR3 loop: CASSVTGGSGGYGYTF. The CDR3 DNA sequence: TGTGCCAGCAGTGTGACAGGGGGCTCGGGGGGATATGGCTACACCTTC. V is TRBV28 and J is TRBJ1-2; 10 bases match TRBD1. V trimming: 5 bases; J trimming: 5 bases; junction bases outside the gene matches: 11. Per germline, CDR1 MDHEN and CDR2 SYDVKM. The CDR3 has 16 residues.

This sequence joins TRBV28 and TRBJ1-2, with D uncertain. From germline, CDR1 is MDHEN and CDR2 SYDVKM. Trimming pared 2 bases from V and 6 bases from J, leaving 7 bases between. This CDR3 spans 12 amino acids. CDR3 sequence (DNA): TGTGCCAGCAGTTTAGTTAGCAATGGCTACACCTTC. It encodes CASSLVSNGYTF.